This entry concerns a single T cell receptor (beta chain). This clone occurred a few times. The target of this receptor is not known. Base quality data are lacking; no much larger clone is found one base away. The data derive from a study of cytomegalovirus exposure and HLA in healthy donors (dated by TCRdb to the late 2010s). Regarding the study in general: An earlier analysis of approximately 550 of the donors reported about 250 Gb of sequence data and 120 million or so unique TCR beta sequences from roughly 180 million T cells. An early release that covered several hundred HLA-typed donors contained around 300 gigabases of sequencing data and 80 million or so unique TCR sequences. Of the 300 to 500 genotyped donors, 81% were placed in the genetic ancestry cluster associated with self-reported Caucasian donors. The study aimed to test whether signatures of past pathogen exposure could be identified by cataloging public T cell receptors. The T cell repertoires of 670 or so subjects were profiled by immunosequencing and related to cytomegalovirus serostatus. A separate validation cohort of approximately 120 different subjects was used in addition to the roughly 620-subject first cohort. The study combined high-throughput TCR immunosequencing, statistical association of individual TCRs with disease status, and machine learning to predict cytomegalovirus infection status. In a later analysis, previously published TCR beta repertoires from about 640 donors were re-analyzed and high-resolution HLA genotyping was added so that TCR occurrence patterns could be studied. The later analysis used no new phenotypic data to find candidate immune exposures, relying instead on TCR beta sequences and their occurrence across donors. To decide whether each TCR beta V gene segment behaved as functional or pseudogenic, an earlier analysis of some 570 of the donors relied on high-throughput TCR beta sequencing. Donor age, sex, ethnicity and CMV serostatus were compiled alongside the repertoire data. Genome-wide SNP genotypes for about 65% of the roughly 670 donors were used in a later genetic analysis, which treated that subset as a discovery cohort. Every repertoire in the discovery cohort had been generated on one and the same sequencing platform. HLA typing covered class I and class II loci at four-digit resolution. Typing coverage varied by locus: about 629-630 donors for A, B, C, DRB1 and DQB1; approximately 500 for DQA1; about 570 for DPA1; fewer than 480 for DPB1. Four to six DR-DQ haplotypes were handled as single units for association and clustering, since linkage in the cohort was strong. On average, roughly 240,000 unique TCR beta nucleotide sequences were sequenced per donor among some 430 genotyped donors of the cohort, with roughly 19% of those sequences being non-productive. General findings and caveats noted by the study authors: In a later analysis, 16,951 TCR beta sequences were associated with specific HLA alleles at a false discovery rate of 0.05. In a later analysis, TCR association rates were found to vary across HLA loci, with the most associated TCRs seen for DRB1 alleles and the fewest for HLA-C alleles. In a later analysis, HLA-associated TCR beta chains were found to be more clonally expanded and to have lower generation probabilities than equally common non-associated chains. The only immune exposure information available for the cohort was CMV serostatus. Most TCR sequences were seen in very few donors, while some public TCRs were found in many individuals. Several of the top co-occurrence clusters appeared to be linked to parvovirus B19, influenza, CMV and Epstein-Barr virus, according to a later analysis. A further reported finding was that TCR beta sequences accurately predicted the HLA-A and HLA-B alleles for most subjects in the first cohort. Roughly 15 rarely observed V segments, including chromosome 9 orphons, were excluded from the earlier analysis of some 590 of the donors because counts were too low. Correlated functional status among segregating V segments might reflect linkage disequilibrium, but an unknown experimental factor could not be ruled out. A later genetic analysis associated a missense DCLRE1C variant with V-gene and J-gene trimming of TCR beta chains, and an independent cohort replicated the association. The classifier was reported to diagnose cytomegalovirus status with high specificity and sensitivity in both the original and validation cohorts. The authors suggested that the approach could potentially be extended to other disease states and immunological phenotypes. According to a later genetic analysis, donors in an Asian-associated ancestry cluster had fewer N-insertions in productive TCRs than the approximately 630-donor mean. The sequencing pipeline was judged likely to have produced a cluster of highly shared sequence variants as a technical artifact. When HLA alleles, especially DR and DQ, strongly co-occurred, TCR associations were difficult to assign to individual alleles. Broadly in line with IMGT annotations, most TCR beta V segments showed up in productive rearrangements about 87% or about 30% of the time in an earlier analysis of 587 of the donors. The cohort was sequenced for TCR beta chains only, and without alpha or paired-chain data the features that could be detected were limited. Because some donors lacked HLA typing at each locus, the association tests relied only on the typed subset. Sequencing depth was assumed to be roughly uniform across donors in the presence/absence analyses, though that assumption may not hold. Three of the identified cytomegalovirus-associated TCR beta chains were confirmed in vitro to be specific for cytomegalovirus antigens. The study listed 164 TCR beta chains as associated with cytomegalovirus. Most CMV-associated TCR beta chains appeared to be HLA-restricted in a later analysis, and the HLA associations seemed to be driven largely by CMV exposure.

The method was the immunoSEQ multiplex PCR assay. For the multiplex PCR, a mixture combining 60 forward primers for TCR Vbeta segments and 13 reverse primers for TCR Jbeta segments was used. The CDR3 region of rearranged TCR beta genes was amplified from genomic DNA with a multiplex PCR assay. Amplified TCR beta libraries were sequenced as 87-base-pair reads on the Illumina HiSeq System. The study's processing was this. In a later analysis, 80 million or so unique TCR beta chains were counted across the 650 to 750 repertoires, and about 10 million of these chains were shared by at least two donors. To remove PCR and sequencing errors, raw reads were error-corrected and collapsed into unique sequences using a nearest-neighbor algorithm that merged closely related sequences. CDR3 sequences were aligned to IMGT reference sequences to assign V, D and J gene segments. For a sequence to be retained, at least a six-nucleotide match to both a V gene segment and a J gene segment was required. A rearrangement was called productive if the CDR3 had no stop codons and remained in frame with V and J, and every other rearrangement was called non-productive. CDR3 was defined according to IMGT convention as the region running from the second conserved V-encoded cysteine to the conserved J-encoded phenylalanine. The earlier analysis of some 580 of the donors excluded any sequence lacking an unambiguous match to a single V gene segment. An earlier analysis of some 500 of the donors classified V segments as functional when productive rearrangements were above 56.7% and as segregating when the standard deviation between donors was above 5%. A statistical classification framework was developed to diagnose cytomegalovirus status using the catalog of TCR beta chain sequences. V and J gene assignment, in a later analysis, came from comparing TCR nucleotide sequences with IMGT/GENE-DB human TR gene sequences. Using the TCRdist pipeline, a later analysis assigned CDR3 sequences along with most-parsimonious VDJ recombination scenarios. In a later analysis, every TCR beta chain was defined by the combination of its CDR3 amino acid sequence and its V-gene family, and reads without a unique V-gene family were dropped. In a later analysis, 450 to 600 highly shared, low-generation-probability nucleotide sequences were removed to address suspected cross-contamination and a sequencing artifact. In a later analysis, a clonal expansion index was calculated for each public chain from normalized within-repertoire ranks of inferred template counts. Generation probabilities in a later analysis came from a VDJ recombination model fitted to out-of-frame rearrangements, and those results were checked against IGoR. In a later analysis, TCR-TCR, TCR-HLA and TCR-CMV co-occurrence was scored with hypergeometric tests, and a repertoire-size bias correction was applied to TCR pairs. In a later analysis, false discovery rates were estimated by permuting HLA or CMV assignments 20 times. In a later analysis, co-occurring TCRs were grouped with DBSCAN, and TCRdist sequence similarity was added when clustering was performed within HLA-allele-positive subsets. For co-occurrence clustering, repertoires with fewer than 30,000 or more than 120,000 public chains were excluded, along with roughly 5 repertoires with anomalous nucleotide sharing. Not all clones reach the TCRdb copy of this immuneACCESS table, which keeps in-frame sequences only. Checked studies attribute under half of the gap to unresolved V genes and leave the rest unexplained. Clone size and the V and J calls come from that table; the DNA yielded D and trimming. This sample has tens of thousands of clones in its table, and nearly 80% of those were observed once. The ten largest clones capture 4.6% of the sample.

In total, about 650 healthy bone marrow donors made up the cohort. At the time of sampling, every cohort member was nominally healthy, though immune exposures that went unrecorded were likely present. The donor was CMV seropositive and belonged to the group of 250 to 300 seropositive cohort members. Each donor provided a peripheral blood sample, and peripheral blood mononuclear cells were used for TCR beta sequencing. The Qiagen DNeasy Blood Extraction Kit was used to extract genomic DNA from the blood cell samples. Material for sequencing was PBMCs. This receptor was identified in a woman aged 40 to 50 in good health and CMV-seropositive.

The nucleotide sequence is TGTGCCAGCAGCCGGGAGGGCGGCTACAATGAGCAGTTCTTC. The encoded protein is CASSREGGYNEQFF. Recombination joined TRBV5-4 with TRBJ2-1; the junction holds 8 bases that match TRBD2. Sequences SGHNT (CDR1) and YYREEE (CDR2) are obtained from the germline V gene (reference sequence). At the junction V is shortened by 4 bases and J by 3 bases; bases outside the gene matches: 3. The CDR3 contains 14 residues, cysteine and phenylalanine counted. The sequence is cut down to CDR3 DNA, 42 bases in frame from base 1.